The 15 T cell receptor beta chains reported below all come from one sample, sequenced in a study of blood T cell repertoires in COVID-19. Sequenced by immunoSEQ multiplex PCR; TCRdb stores in-frame clones only, minus some. The table shows 250,000 to 300,000 clones, with roughly 85% occurring only once. Input material: peripheral blood. These TCRs come from a man aged 55 to 69 who had recovered from COVID-19.

The chain couples TRBV3-1 (or the pseudogene TRBV3-2) to TRBJ1-2, with D perhaps TRBD1 (5 bases). CDR1 LGHDT and CDR2 YNNKEL come from the germline V gene (reference sequence). Trimming took off 4 bases at V and 5 bases at J, with 20 bases between the two ends. The CDR3 consists of 16 residues. This CDR3 is CASSPPRGTGDYGYTF. The DNA for the CDR3 is TGTGCCAGCAGCCCCCCAAGGGGCACCGGAGATTATGGCTACACCTTC.

This sequence joins TRBV6-1 and TRBJ1-5, with TRBD1 as a possible D gene (5 bases). In germline, CDR1 is MNHNS, CDR2 SASEGT. The V end lost 1 base, the J end lost 2 bases, and 9 bases lay between the germline ends. The CDR3 is 15 amino acids. CDR3 DNA sequence: TGTGCCAGCAGTGAAGGGGGCAGTGGCAATCAGCCCCAGCATTTT. Translating it yields CASSEGGSGNQPQHF.

This clone was found a few times. The DNA for the CDR3 is TGTGCCAGCAGTCTTACTAGCGGAAGCACAGATACGCAGTATTTT. Amino acids: CASSLTSGSTDTQYF. The chain combines TRBV27 with TRBJ2-3, with 8 bases matching TRBD2. V dropped 5 bases and J dropped 0; count of bases not matched to a gene: 4. The CDR3 is 15 amino acids. The germline gives CDR1 MNHEY, CDR2 SMNVEV (reference sequence).

This clone turned up a few times. The gene calls are TRBV5-4 and TRBJ2-1; possibly TRBD1 for D (6 bases). Germline-derived CDR1 and CDR2 are SGHNT and YYREEE (reference sequence). V was pared by 0 bases and J by 4 bases, with 11 bases between. The CDR3 spans 15 residues. The CDR3 is CASSLGGQQYNEQFF. CDR3 DNA sequence: TGTGCCAGCAGCTTGGGAGGACAGCAATACAATGAGCAGTTCTTC.

This rearrangement joins TRBV9 to TRBJ1-2; 8 positions match TRBD1. CDR1 is SGDLS, CDR2 YYNGEE, per germline. Trimming removed 4 bases from V and 6 bases from J; junction bases left unmatched: 8. This CDR3 has 14 amino acids. CDR3 nucleotide sequence: TGTGCCAGCAGCACCAGACAGGGGATGGATGGCTACACCTTC. Translation: CASSTRQGMDGYTF.

The chain joins TRBV5-1 to TRBJ1-6, with 9 nucleotides matching TRBD1. V shed 3 bases, J shed 5 bases, and the junction held 9 bases outside the gene matches. Germline-derived CDR1 and CDR2 are SGHRS and YFSETQ. The CDR3 loop spans 17 amino acids. CDR3 in DNA: TGCGCCAGCAGCTACCGGGGACAGGGCATCGATAATTCACCCCTCCACTTT. This gives the protein CASSYRGQGIDNSPLHF.

The chain employs TRBV6-5 and TRBJ1-1; no definite D call. The CDR3 consists of 11 residues. Germline V lookup: CDR1 MNHEY, CDR2 SVGAGI. V lost 5 bases, J lost 8 bases, and 9 bases lay in between. As DNA, the CDR3 is TGTGCCAGCAGTCGGTTATCAGAAGCTTTCTTT. It codes for CASSRLSEAFF.

V and J are TRBV7-9 and TRBJ2-7; TRBD2 might be the D (6 bases). There are 16 residues in the CDR3. With 0 bases removed from V and 0 bases from J, the gap between germline ends came to 12 bases. Germline V gives CDR1 SEHNR, CDR2 FQNEAQ (reference sequence). CDR3 residues: CASSLAGGLTSYEQYF. The CDR3 DNA reads TGTGCCAGCAGCTTAGCGGGGGGACTGACCTCCTACGAGCAGTACTTC. Combining the CDR3 with reference TRBV7-9 and TRBJ2-7 gives the whole variable domain DTGVSQNPRHKITKRGQNVTFRCDPISEHNRLYWYRQTLGQGPEFLTYFQNEAQLEKSRLLSDRFSAERPKGSFSTLEIQRTEQGDSAMYLCASSLAGGLTSYEQYFGPGTRLTVT.

On this clone: Other DNA sequences in this specimen translate into the identical CDR3. This sequence joins TRBV9 and TRBJ2-3; TRBD2 matches 8 bases. This CDR3 is 15 amino acids long. Germline V gene lookup returns CDR1 SGDLS and CDR2 YYNGEE. Unmatched junction bases numbered 1, after V lost 0 bases and J lost 1 base. CDR3: CASSVGSGGTDTQYF. CDR3 nucleotides: TGTGCCAGCAGCGTAGGTAGCGGGGGCACAGATACGCAGTATTTT. Supplemented by reference TRBV9 and TRBJ2-3, the full variable domain reads DSGVTQTPKHLITATGQRVTLRCSPRSGDLSVYWYQQSLDQGLQFLIQYYNGEERAKGNILERFSAQQFPDLHSELNLSSLELGDSALYFCASSVGSGGTDTQYFGPGTRLTVL.

The chain has TRBV11-2 and TRBJ2-7, with 8 bases matching TRBD2. The germline CDR1 and CDR2 sequences are SGHAT and FQNNGV. The CDR3 is made up of 15 amino acids. J was trimmed by 2 bases and V by 7 bases; bases with no gene match: 10. The CDR3 region is CASTPELAGTYEQYF. CDR3 in DNA: TGTGCCAGCACCCCCGAGCTAGCGGGTACCTACGAGCAGTACTTC.

This chain joins TRBV25-1 and TRBJ1-4, with 7 bases aligning to TRBD1. This CDR3 is 14 amino acids long. CDR1 is MGHDK and CDR2 is SYGVNS in the germline V gene. V lost 6 bases, J lost 7 bases, and 8 bases stayed unmatched. CDR3 loop: CASRSRGQGEKLFF. In nucleotides, the CDR3 is TGTGCCAGCAGGTCTAGGGGGCAAGGTGAAAAACTGTTTTTT.

V and J are TRBV2 and TRBJ2-1; 8 bases are a match to TRBD2. CDR3 size: 15 residues. V shed 1 base and J 8 bases; nucleotides not matched to a gene: 7. CDR1 is SNHLY, CDR2 FYNNEI, per germline. The CDR3 DNA follows: TGTGCCAGCAGTGAAGTCCAGCGGGAGATCGATGAGCAGTTCTTC. Residues: CASSEVQREIDEQFF.

V and J are TRBV28 and TRBJ2-3; 12 bases fit TRBD2. This CDR3 is built from 16 residues. Germline CDR1 reads MDHEN; CDR2 reads SYDVKM. Trimming removed 6 bases from V and 4 bases from J; junction bases left unmatched: 8. The CDR3 coding sequence is TGTGCCAGCAGACCCTGGCTAGCGGGGGGGTCAGATACGCAGTATTTT. This translates into CASRPWLAGGSDTQYF.

The V gene is TRBV19, the J gene TRBJ1-2; 10 bases line up with TRBD1. Germline CDR1 LNHDA, CDR2 SQIVND (reference sequence). CDR3 length: 16 residues. Trimming at V came to 4 bases and at J to 3 bases, leaving 8 bases not matched to a gene. The chain's CDR3 is CASSTGRQGAYYGYTF. The CDR3 coding sequence is TGTGCCAGTAGTACGGGCCGACAGGGGGCTTACTATGGCTACACCTTC.

The chain carries TRBV27 and TRBJ1-1; no clear D. Germline V lookup: CDR1 MNHEY, CDR2 SMNVEV (reference sequence). V was pared by 6 bases and J by 7 bases, with 12 bases between. The CDR3 has 12 amino acids. The CDR3 DNA follows: TGTGCCAGCAGCCGTGAAGGCGGTGAAGCTTTCTTT. Amino acids: CASSREGGEAFF.